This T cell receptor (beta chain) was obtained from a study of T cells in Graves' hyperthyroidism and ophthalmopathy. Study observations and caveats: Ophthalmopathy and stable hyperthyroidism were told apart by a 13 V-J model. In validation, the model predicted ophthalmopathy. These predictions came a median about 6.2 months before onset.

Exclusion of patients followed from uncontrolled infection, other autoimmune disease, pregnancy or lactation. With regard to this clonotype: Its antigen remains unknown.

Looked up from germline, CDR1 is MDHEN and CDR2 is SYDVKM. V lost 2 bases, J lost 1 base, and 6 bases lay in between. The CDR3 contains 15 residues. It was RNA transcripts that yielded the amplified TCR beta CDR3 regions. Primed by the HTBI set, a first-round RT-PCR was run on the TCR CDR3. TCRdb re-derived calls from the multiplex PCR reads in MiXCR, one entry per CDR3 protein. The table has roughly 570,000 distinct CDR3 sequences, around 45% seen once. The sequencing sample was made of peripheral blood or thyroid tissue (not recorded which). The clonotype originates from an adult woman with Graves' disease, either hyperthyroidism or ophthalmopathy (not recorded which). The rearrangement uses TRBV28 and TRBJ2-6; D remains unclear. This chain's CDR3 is CASSLLASGANVLTF. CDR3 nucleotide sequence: TGTGCCAGCAGTTTACTCGCATCTGGGGCCAACGTCCTGACTTTC. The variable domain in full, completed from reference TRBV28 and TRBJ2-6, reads DVKVTQSSRYLVKRTGEKVFLECVQDMDHENMFWYRQDPGLGLRLIYFSYDVKMKEKGDIPEGYSVSREKKERFSLILESASTNQTSMYLCASSLLASGANVLTFGAGSRLTVL.